What follows is one TCR beta chain and its context. No antigen is known for it. Base-call qualities are not available, and no considerably larger clone is one nucleotide away. The CDR3 covers 16 residues, taking in both the cysteine and the phenylalanine. Only CDR3 DNA is held: 48 bases, read in frame from base 1. The junction carries 20 bases between V and J, which are trimmed by 6 bases and 5 bases respectively. Using the deep immunoSEQ assay, multiplex PCR amplified TCR CDR3 regions from genomic DNA. For each cell subset, the extracted genomic DNA was distributed evenly across all wells of several immunoSEQ 96-well plates, and each plate served as one replicate. For sorted subsets, 150 to 250 ng genomic DNA, equal to tens of thousands of T cell genomes, was loaded into each replicate PCR. The purified libraries were quantified using a Qubit 3.0 fluorometer, sized with a Bioanalyzer 2100, and then quantified again using the KAPA Library Quantification kit. Every immunoSEQ 96-well plate was sequenced on a separate single-read 150-cycle Illumina NextSeq 550 flow cell. From the authors' description of their analysis: Because the immunoSEQ output held only junctional sequences and lacked quality scores, the filtering could not match the filtering applied to full-length reads. Sequences were annotated with PyIR, a Python wrapper for IgBLAST v1.9, using IMGT germline references to assign V/J genes and CDR3. Reads were removed for weak V/J assignments (E-value above 1e-6), missing CDR3, stop codons, out-of-frame junctions, or ambiguous translated residues. A V3J clonotype was defined by an identical inferred V gene, J gene, and CDR3 amino acid sequence. To compute the percentage overlap between repertoires, the number of shared unique clonotypes was divided by the size of the smaller repertoire. Repertoire richness was assessed with RTK rarefaction, the Chao1 estimator, and Recon v2.1 estimates of unobserved clonotypes. OLGA was used to compute generation probabilities for all TCRbeta clonotypes that the gDNA method yielded from a handful of donors. The immuneACCESS repertoire file appears here via TCRdb, limited to in-frame rearrangements. These files lack a portion of the clones; in checked studies, under half of the deficit traces to unresolved V genes, and the cause of the others is not known. The V and J calls and the clone size are those of that table, but D and trimming were determined from the DNA. The sample contains more than 2 million clones, just under 95% of them found a single time. Of the sample, around 1.1% falls within the top ten clones.

The data derive from a study of shared clonotypes between healthy human individuals (dated by TCRdb to 2020 to 2021). Describing the broader study: A few men and two women, aged 18 to 49 years, made up the cohort. For each donor, three plates each were used for CD4 naive and CD4 memory, two plates were used for CD8 naive, and one plate was used for CD8 memory. To estimate repertoire size and how much clonotypes are shared between individuals, the study performed deep sequencing of blood TCR repertoires from a handful of healthy adults. Libraries were prepared and TCR repertoires were sequenced by different laboratories using diverse techniques, in order to increase sequencing depth and limit assay-specific biases. Each donor's leukapheresis produced roughly between roughly 0.94 and 9.5 billion PBMCs. Summary of the overall study and its limitations: Based on pairwise subsampling, the degree of clonotype sharing among donors was expected to be affected by sequencing depth. Rarefaction of sorted-subset datasets indicated incomplete sequencing despite the large sequencing depth. Naive subsets generally had larger estimated clonotype richness than memory subsets. Across four donors, around 5% of naive CD4, approximately 3.6% of naive CD8, 2% to 2.5% of memory CD4, and 0.4% of memory CD8 clonotypes were shared. Clonotypes shared by all four sorted-subset donors showed higher generation probabilities than non-shared clonotypes. Sampling was restricted to blood, and TCR repertoires in tissue are likely to differ from TCR repertoires in blood. Because the study included only a small number of donors, the genetic and exposure-history diversity represented was limited.

For the CD8 naive samples, CD45RO-negative cells were positively selected for CCR7, yielding a CD45RA+CCR7+ population from which TemRA cells were excluded. Donors were healthy HIV-negative adults with no recently reported acute infections or vaccinations. All donors were Caucasian adults living in Nashville, Tennessee, USA. Blood was collected by leukapheresis, and PBMCs were isolated by Ficoll-Histopaque density gradient centrifugation and then cryopreserved in liquid nitrogen vapor phase. Analytical flow cytometry was used to check the purity and quantity of every magnetically sorted T cell population. Genomic DNA was isolated from every sorted fraction and measured by UV absorbance on a Nanodrop 2000c.

Material: naive CD8+ T cells sorted from blood. The cell subset or site label for this specimen denotes: CD45RA+CCR7+. This chain joins TRBV23-1 to TRBJ2-1; TRBD2 could be the D gene, as 7 bases match. TRBV23-1 is an ORF; its function is uncertain. This TCR came from a man aged 18-30 years in good health. The CDR3 protein is CASRDSGGPADNEQFF. The DNA reads TGCGCCAGCAGGGACTCCGGGGGGCCCGCCGACAATGAGCAGTTCTTC.